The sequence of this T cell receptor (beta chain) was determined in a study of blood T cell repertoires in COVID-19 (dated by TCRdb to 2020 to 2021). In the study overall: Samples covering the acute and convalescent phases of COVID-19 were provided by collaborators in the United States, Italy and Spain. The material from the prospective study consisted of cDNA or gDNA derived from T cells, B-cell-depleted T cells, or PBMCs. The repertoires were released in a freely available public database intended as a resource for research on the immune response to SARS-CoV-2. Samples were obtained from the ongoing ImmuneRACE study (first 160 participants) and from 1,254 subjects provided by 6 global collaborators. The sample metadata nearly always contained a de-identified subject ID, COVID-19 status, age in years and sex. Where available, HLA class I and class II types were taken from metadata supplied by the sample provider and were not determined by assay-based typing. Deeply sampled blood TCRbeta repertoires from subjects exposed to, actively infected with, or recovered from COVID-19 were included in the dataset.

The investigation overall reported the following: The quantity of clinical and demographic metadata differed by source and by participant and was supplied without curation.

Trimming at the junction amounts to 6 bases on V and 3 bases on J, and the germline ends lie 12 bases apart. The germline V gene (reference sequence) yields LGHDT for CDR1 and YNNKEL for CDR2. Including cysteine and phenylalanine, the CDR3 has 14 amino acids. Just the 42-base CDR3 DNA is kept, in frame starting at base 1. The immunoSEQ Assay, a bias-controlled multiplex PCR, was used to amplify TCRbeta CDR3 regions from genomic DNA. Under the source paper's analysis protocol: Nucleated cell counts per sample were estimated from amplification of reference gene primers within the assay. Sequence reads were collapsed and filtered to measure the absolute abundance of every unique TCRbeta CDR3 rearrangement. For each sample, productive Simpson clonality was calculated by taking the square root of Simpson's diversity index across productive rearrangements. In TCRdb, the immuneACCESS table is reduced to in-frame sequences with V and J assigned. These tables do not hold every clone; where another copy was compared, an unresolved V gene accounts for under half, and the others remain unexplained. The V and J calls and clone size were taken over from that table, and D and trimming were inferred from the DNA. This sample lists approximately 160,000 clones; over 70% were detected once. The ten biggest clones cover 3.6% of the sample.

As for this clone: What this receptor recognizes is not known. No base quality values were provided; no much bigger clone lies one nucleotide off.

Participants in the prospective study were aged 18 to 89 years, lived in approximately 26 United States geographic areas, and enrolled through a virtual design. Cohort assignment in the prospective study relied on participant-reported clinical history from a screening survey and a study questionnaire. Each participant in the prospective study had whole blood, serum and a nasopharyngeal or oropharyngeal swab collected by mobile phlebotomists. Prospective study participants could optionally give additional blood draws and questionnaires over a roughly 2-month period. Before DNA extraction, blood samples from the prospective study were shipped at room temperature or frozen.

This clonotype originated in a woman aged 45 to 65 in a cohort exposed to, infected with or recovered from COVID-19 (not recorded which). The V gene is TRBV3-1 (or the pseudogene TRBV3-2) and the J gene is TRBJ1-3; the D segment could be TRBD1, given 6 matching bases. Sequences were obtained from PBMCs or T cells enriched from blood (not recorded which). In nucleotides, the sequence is TGTGCCAGCAGTCCAATGACAGGTGGAAACACCATATATTTT. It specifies CASSPMTGGNTIYF.